These 31 T cell receptor beta chains share one sample of origin, sequenced in a study of shared clonotypes between healthy human individuals. The assay was immunoSEQ multiplex PCR, and TCRdb's table has in-frame clones only and misses some. The data hold 850,000 to 1,100,000 clones, with about 80% observed a single time. The sequenced sample was memory CD4+ T cells from PBMCs. Noted subset: CD45RA-negative fraction. Every receptor here comes from a man aged 18 to 29 in good health. Some clones in this sample may be carry-over from other donors' samples.

The chain carries TRBV18 and TRBJ1-1; D unresolved. CDR1 and CDR2 from the germline V gene are KGHSH and LQKENI. Trimming stripped 5 bases from V and 2 bases from J, with 12 bases between. CDR3 length: 14 amino acids. Written as DNA, the CDR3 is TGTGCCAGCTCAGAATCGACGGCCAACACTGAAGCTTTCTTT. Encoded protein: CASSESTANTEAFF. The full variable domain, completed using reference TRBV18 and TRBJ1-1, is NAGVMQNPRHLVRRRGQEARLRCSPMKGHSHVYWYRQLPEEGLKFMVYLQKENIIDESGMPKERFSAEFPKEGPSILRIQQVVRGDSAAYFCASSESTANTEAFFGQGTRLTVV.

The chain is built from TRBV6-5 and TRBJ2-3; 12 nucleotides line up with TRBD2. V lost 6 bases, J lost 6 bases, and 7 bases stayed unmatched. The V gene's germline CDR1 is MNHEY and CDR2 SVGAGI. This CDR3 is built from 15 residues. This CDR3 is CASRSSGRARDTQYF. As DNA, the CDR3 is TGTGCCAGCAGATCTAGCGGGAGGGCTAGGGATACGCAGTATTTT.

This clone was seen only once. V and J are TRBV4-1 and TRBJ1-2, with 8 bases aligning to TRBD1. V was pared by 3 bases and J by 3 bases, with 6 bases of the junction left unmatched. CDR3 length: 15 amino acids. Germline V CDR1 and CDR2: MGHRA, YSYEKL. This CDR3 is CASSQVGQGHYGYTF. The CDR3 DNA reads as TGCGCCAGCAGCCAGGTTGGACAGGGTCACTATGGCTACACCTTC.

The count of this clone is one. In DNA, the CDR3 is TGTGCCAGTAGTATAGAGGGACAGCCCCTTTATGGCTACACCTTC. This codes for CASSIEGQPLYGYTF. The rearrangement joins TRBV19 to TRBJ1-2; 7 positions agree with TRBD1. With 0 bases clipped from V and 5 bases from J, the junction kept 6 bases outside the gene matches. Looked up from germline, CDR1 is LNHDA and CDR2 is SQIVND (reference sequence). This CDR3 has 15 residues. The variable domain in full, completed from reference TRBV19 and TRBJ1-2, reads DGGITQSPKYLFRKEGQNVTLSCEQNLNHDAMYWYRQDPGQGLRLIYYSQIVNDFQKGDIAEGYSVSREKKESFPLTVTSAQKNPTAFYLCASSIEGQPLYGYTFGSGTRLTVV.

The J gene is TRBJ1-3, the V gene TRBV30; D is ambiguous. The length of the CDR3 is 12 residues. The germline gives CDR1 GTSNPN, CDR2 SVGIG (reference sequence). V lost 7 bases and J lost 0, with 7 bases in between. The DNA for the CDR3 is TGTGCCTTCGGGGTCTCTGGAAACACCATATATTTT. It is translated as CAFGVSGNTIYF.

The gene calls are TRBV6-1 and TRBJ2-7, with TRBD2 identical over 9 bases. The CDR3 runs 15 residues. Germline values: CDR1 MNHNS, CDR2 SASEGT. After removal of 6 bases from V and 5 bases from J, the junction contained 11 bases not matched to a gene. The CDR3 region has the DNA TGTGCCAGCAGCTCCCGCGGGGGGGCTAATCACGAGCAGTACTTC. This gives the protein CASSSRGGANHEQYF.

For this clone: Other DNA sequences in the sample encode the same CDR3. The gene calls are TRBV5-1 and TRBJ1-2, with unresolved D. Germline lookup yields CDR1 SGHRS and CDR2 YFSETQ. V was clipped by 4 bases and J by 2 bases, with 12 bases between them. This CDR3 comprises 14 residues. CDR3 protein: CASSLGTGNYGYTF. The CDR3 region has the DNA TGCGCCAGCAGCCTCGGAACGGGCAACTATGGCTACACCTTC.

The CDR3 DNA sequence: TGTGCCAGCAGCGGTGGGACTCCTTACAATGAGCAGTTCTTC. This sequence encodes CASSGGTPYNEQFF. The chain recombines TRBV7-3 with TRBJ2-1; TRBD2 is a possible D gene (6 bases). The CDR3 is made up of 14 amino acids. V was cut by 5 bases and J by 4 bases, with 12 bases left in between. From germline, CDR1 is SGHTA and CDR2 FQGTGA.

The V call is TRBV6-1, the J call TRBJ1-2, with TRBD1 as a possible D gene (6 bases). This CDR3 is built from 15 residues. The germline V gene has CDR1 MNHNS and CDR2 SASEGT. Between the trimmed V and J ends, which lost 1 base and 5 bases, there was a span of 14 bases. CDR3 region: CASSEGGGRAYGYTF. CDR3 DNA: TGTGCCAGCAGTGAAGGAGGGGGGCGCGCGTATGGCTACACCTTC.

This clone appeared a single time. The chain recombines TRBV7-3 with TRBJ2-1; a weak D match, TRBD2 (6 bases). Germline CDR1 reads SGHTA; CDR2 reads FQGTGA. The CDR3 extends over 17 amino acids. Trimming took 5 bases from V and 3 from J, leaving 20 bases between them. The CDR3 reads CASSPQSSGVFYNEQFF. CDR3 nucleotides: TGTGCCAGCAGCCCCCAGTCCTCGGGAGTGTTCTACAATGAGCAGTTCTTC.

This clone has only one observation. The chain uses TRBV28 and TRBJ1-4, with 8 bases lining up with TRBD1. The CDR3 contains 15 residues. J gave up 5 bases and V 6 bases, and 8 bases lay outside the gene matches. Germline loops: CDR1 MDHEN, CDR2 SYDVKM. CDR3 region: CASSSAGQENEKLFF. CDR3 DNA: TGTGCCAGCAGCTCGGCGGGACAGGAGAATGAAAAACTGTTTTTT.

The rearrangement uses TRBV29-1 and TRBJ2-5, with 8 nucleotides matching TRBD1. J was trimmed by 5 bases and V by 4 bases; bases with no gene match: 6. The CDR3 totals 13 residues. Per germline, CDR1 SQVTM and CDR2 ANQGSEA. CDR3 nucleotide sequence: TGCAGCGTTGGTCCAGGGGGCGCGGAGACCCAGTACTTC. It is translated as CSVGPGGAETQYF.

The chain joins TRBV6-6 to TRBJ1-1; D is uncertain. CDR1 is MNHNY, CDR2 SVGAGI, per germline (reference sequence). The CDR3 extends over 13 amino acids. V lost 2 bases and J 3 bases, leaving 7 bases between the germline ends. CDR3 region: CASSYRQDTEAFF. DNA for the CDR3: TGTGCCAGCAGTTACCGGCAGGACACTGAAGCTTTCTTT.

This sequence joins TRBV19 and TRBJ1-1, with D possibly matching TRBD1 (5 bases). The germline V gene encodes CDR1 LNHDA and CDR2 SQIVND (reference sequence). This CDR3 contains 11 residues. The germline V and J ends were trimmed by 6 bases and 10 bases, with 12 bases remaining between them. The CDR3: CASSRGTGAFF. For the CDR3, the DNA is TGTGCCAGTAGCCGAGGGACGGGAGCTTTCTTT.

Written as DNA, the CDR3 is TGTGCCAGCAGCCAGGGAACAAACAATGAGCAGTTCTTC. This translates into CASSQGTNNEQFF. The chain is built from TRBV7-3 and TRBJ2-1; tentative D call: TRBD1 (5 bases). V was cut by 5 bases and J by 5 bases, with 10 bases left in between. The germline gives CDR1 SGHTA, CDR2 FQGTGA. The CDR3 consists of 13 residues.

The chain recombines TRBV19 with TRBJ1-4, with D unclear. CDR1 and CDR2 (germline): LNHDA, SQIVND (reference sequence). The V end lost 5 bases, the J end lost 7 bases, and 8 bases lay between the germline ends. The CDR3 sequence is 12 residues long. CDR3 sequence reads: CASSHRLEKLFF. The CDR3 DNA follows: TGTGCCAGTAGTCATCGACTTGAAAAACTGTTTTTT.

The gene calls are TRBV6-1 and TRBJ1-1; D remains unclear. V was cut by 4 bases and J by 0 bases, with 9 bases left in between. This CDR3 comprises 14 residues. CDR1 and CDR2 from the germline V gene are MNHNS and SASEGT. The CDR3 here is CASSAQPMNTEAFF. The CDR3 DNA sequence: TGTGCCAGCAGTGCGCAGCCCATGAACACTGAAGCTTTCTTT.

This chain connects TRBV18 to TRBJ1-2; possibly TRBD1 for D (6 bases). V lost 3 bases to trimming and J lost 4 bases, with 15 bases between them. Germline-derived CDR1 and CDR2 are KGHSH and LQKENI. The CDR3 totals 15 residues. CDR3 DNA sequence: TGTGCCAGCTCACCTATAACCGGGACATTCTATGGCTACACCTTC. Its protein product is CASSPITGTFYGYTF.

The chain recombines TRBV10-3 with TRBJ1-5; D is unresolved. The germline V gene encodes CDR1 ENHRY and CDR2 SYGVKD. The V end lost 6 bases, the J end lost 2 bases, and 11 bases lay between the germline ends. The CDR3 runs 14 residues. Written as DNA, the CDR3 is TGTGCCATCAGCCCTAACTATGGCAATCAGCCCCAGCATTTT. Residues: CAISPNYGNQPQHF.

This rearrangement joins TRBV5-4 to TRBJ2-7; 8 nucleotides line up with TRBD2. Germline trimming cut 0 bases from V and 7 bases from J; bases unmatched to any gene: 9. The CDR3 has 15 amino acids. From germline, CDR1 is SGHNT and CDR2 YYREEE (reference sequence). This CDR3 is CASSLVASGFREQYF. The CDR3 coding sequence is TGTGCCAGCAGCTTGGTGGCTAGCGGGTTTAGAGAGCAGTACTTC. The full variable domain, completed using reference TRBV5-4 and TRBJ2-7, is ETGVTQSPTHLIKTRGQQVTLRCSSQSGHNTVSWYQQALGQGPQFIFQYYREEENGRGNFPPRFSGLQFPNYSSELNVNALELDDSALYLCASSLVASGFREQYFGPGTRLTVT.

Note on this clone: Distinct nucleotide sequences in the sample also encode this CDR3. This chain connects TRBV2 to TRBJ2-5; 7 bases map to TRBD1. This CDR3 is built from 13 residues. V trimming: 8 bases; J trimming: 1 base; junction bases outside the gene matches: 4. Per the germline V gene, CDR1 is SNHLY and CDR2 is FYNNEI. The CDR3 DNA sequence: TGTGCCAGCTCCCGGGACAGCCAAGAGACCCAGTACTTC. Amino acids: CASSRDSQETQYF. The complete variable domain, with remaining parts taken from reference TRBV2 and TRBJ2-5, reads EPEVTQTPSHQVTQMGQEVILRCVPISNHLYFYWYRQILGQKVEFLVSFYNNEISEKSEIFDDQFSVERPDGSNFTLKIRSTKLEDSAMYFCASSRDSQETQYFGPGTRLLVL.

The V gene is TRBV19, the J gene TRBJ2-2; unclear D gene. Trimming stripped 5 bases from V and 4 bases from J, with 14 bases between. Germline V gene lookup returns CDR1 LNHDA and CDR2 SQIVND (reference sequence). The CDR3 extends over 15 amino acids. For the CDR3, the DNA is TGTGCCAGTAGTCGTTCGTCCCTAATCACCGGGGAGCTGTTTTTT. This translates into CASSRSSLITGELFF.

This chain joins TRBV6-5 and TRBJ2-7; D may be TRBD2 (5 bases). This CDR3 is built from 14 residues. V dropped 6 bases and J dropped 3 bases, with 15 bases sitting between them. Germline loops: CDR1 MNHEY, CDR2 SVGAGI. CDR3 in amino acids: CASRSRIGGYEQYF. CDR3 sequence (DNA): TGTGCCAGCAGGTCAAGAATTGGAGGCTACGAGCAGTACTTC.

This clone was seen only once. The genes are TRBV5-1 and TRBJ1-4, with 10 positions matching TRBD1. The CDR3 length is 13 residues. Per the germline V gene, CDR1 is SGHRS and CDR2 is YFSETQ. V dropped 5 bases and J dropped 6; count of bases not matched to a gene: 1. CDR3: CASRDRGDEKLFF. CDR3 nucleotide sequence: TGCGCCAGCAGGGACAGGGGGGATGAAAAACTGTTTTTT.

This clone was detected ten times or more. J is TRBJ2-7 and V is TRBV29-1, with 10 bases matching TRBD2. V shed 4 bases, J shed 8 bases, and the junction held 8 bases outside the gene matches. This CDR3 has 13 amino acids. Per germline, CDR1 SQVTM and CDR2 ANQGSEA. The CDR3 spells CSVAASGRIQQYF. CDR3 in DNA: TGCAGCGTTGCCGCTAGCGGGAGAATTCAGCAGTACTTC.

V gene TRBV11-1 combines with J gene TRBJ2-7; possible D gene TRBD2, 5 bases. This CDR3 has 15 residues. The V and J ends lost 3 bases and 2 bases respectively, with 14 bases between them. Germline V gene sequence: CDR1 SGHAT, CDR2 FQDESV (reference sequence). The CDR3 region has the DNA TGTGCCAGCAGCTTTACAGCGGAGCCCGCCTACGAGCAGTACTTC. Translation: CASSFTAEPAYEQYF. Looking up the rest from reference TRBV11-1 and TRBJ2-7 gives the full variable domain: EAEVAQSPRYKITEKSQAVAFWCDPISGHATLYWYRQILGQGPELLVQFQDESVVDDSQLPKDRFSAERLKGVDSTLKIQPAELGDSAMYLCASSFTAEPAYEQYFGPGTRLTVT.

This clone was observed once. The chain carries TRBV5-8 and TRBJ2-5; D not certain. CDR1 is SGHTS and CDR2 is YDEGEE in the germline V gene. The germline V and J ends were trimmed by 2 bases and 4 bases, with 6 bases remaining between them. This CDR3 is 12 amino acids long. CDR3 bases: TGTGCCAGCAGCTTCAAGGGAGAGACCCAGTACTTC. Translating gives CASSFKGETQYF.

V gene TRBV5-4 combines with J gene TRBJ2-3; TRBD1 aligns across 7 bases. The germline CDR1 and CDR2 sequences are SGHNT and YYREEE (reference sequence). V was pared by 3 bases and J by 4 bases, with 5 bases of the junction left unmatched. The CDR3 contains 14 residues. CDR3 sequence reads: CASSSRQGADTQYF. The CDR3 DNA reads as TGTGCCAGCAGCTCCCGACAGGGTGCAGATACGCAGTATTTT.

The gene calls are TRBV11-2 and TRBJ2-1; D may match TRBD1 or TRBD2 (5 bases each). With 7 bases removed from V and 12 bases from J, the gap between germline ends came to 16 bases. CDR1 SGHAT and CDR2 FQNNGV come from the germline V gene. CDR3 length: 12 amino acids. The CDR3 DNA sequence: TGTGCCAGCACCTTCAAAAGAGGGGCGCAGTTCTTC. This codes for CASTFKRGAQFF.

This clone was seen only a few times. This chain connects TRBV5-1 to TRBJ2-3; D unresolved. Germline CDR1 is SGHRS and CDR2 is YFSETQ. With 4 bases removed from V and 2 bases from J, the gap between germline ends came to 11 bases. The CDR3 covers 14 residues. CDR3 DNA sequence: TGCGCCAGCAGCATTCGGGCCCACACAGATACGCAGTATTTT. As protein: CASSIRAHTDTQYF.

The chain employs TRBV10-2 and TRBJ1-1, with D unclear. This CDR3 has 13 amino acids. Trimming stripped 7 bases from V and 2 bases from J, with 11 bases between. Looked up from germline, CDR1 is WSHSY and CDR2 is SAAADI. The CDR3 protein is CASNPGDNTEAFF. The CDR3 DNA is TGCGCCAGCAATCCAGGAGATAACACTGAAGCTTTCTTT.